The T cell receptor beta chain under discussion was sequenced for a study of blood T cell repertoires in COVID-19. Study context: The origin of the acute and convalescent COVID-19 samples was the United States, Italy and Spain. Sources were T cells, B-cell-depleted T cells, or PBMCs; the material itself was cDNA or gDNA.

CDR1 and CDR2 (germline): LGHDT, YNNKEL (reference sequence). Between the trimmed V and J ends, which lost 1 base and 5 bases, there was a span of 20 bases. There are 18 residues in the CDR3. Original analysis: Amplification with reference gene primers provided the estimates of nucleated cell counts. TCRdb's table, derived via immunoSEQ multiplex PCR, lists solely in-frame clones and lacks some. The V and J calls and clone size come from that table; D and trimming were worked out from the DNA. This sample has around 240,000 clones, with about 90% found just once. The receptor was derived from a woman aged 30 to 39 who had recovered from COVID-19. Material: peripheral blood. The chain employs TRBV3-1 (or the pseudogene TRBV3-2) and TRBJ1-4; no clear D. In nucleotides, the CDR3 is TGTGCCAGCAGCCAAGGTCACGGGGTCTCCATACCAAATGAAAAACTGTTTTTT. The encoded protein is CASSQGHGVSIPNEKLFF.